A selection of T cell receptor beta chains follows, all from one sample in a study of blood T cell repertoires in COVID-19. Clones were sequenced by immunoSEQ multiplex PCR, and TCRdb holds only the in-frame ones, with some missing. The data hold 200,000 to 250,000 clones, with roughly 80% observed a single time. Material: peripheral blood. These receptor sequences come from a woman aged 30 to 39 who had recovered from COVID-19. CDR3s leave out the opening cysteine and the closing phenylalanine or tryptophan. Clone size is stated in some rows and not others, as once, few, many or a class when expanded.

CDR3aa: ASSLGVGRLF
j_gene: TRBJ1-4
abundance: -
v_gene: TRBV28

CDR3aa: ASSRDRMGTYEQY
j_gene: TRBJ2-7
abundance: -
v_gene: TRBV6-5

CDR3aa: AWITGTSGFSSYNEQF
j_gene: TRBJ2-1
abundance: few
v_gene: TRBV30

CDR3aa: ASSLGGLAGVYEQF
j_gene: TRBJ2-1
abundance: -
v_gene: TRBV7-3

CDR3aa: ASSSIDRGKSYEQY
j_gene: TRBJ2-7
abundance: -
v_gene: TRBV6-5

CDR3aa: ASSVGDRRNTEAF
j_gene: TRBJ1-1
abundance: -
v_gene: TRBV2

CDR3aa: ASSPLHSYNEQF
j_gene: TRBJ2-1
abundance: -
v_gene: TRBV27

CDR3aa: AWSAGQVNTEAF
j_gene: TRBJ1-1
abundance: once
v_gene: TRBV30

CDR3aa: ASSEIDWGSGSYSEQY
j_gene: TRBJ2-7
abundance: -
v_gene: TRBV6-1

CDR3aa: ASSDERERNEQF
j_gene: TRBJ2-1
abundance: few
v_gene: TRBV2

CDR3aa: ASSLGFKEPQETQY
j_gene: TRBJ2-5
abundance: -
v_gene: TRBV5-4

CDR3aa: ASSIDRGHSPLH
j_gene: TRBJ1-6
abundance: -
v_gene: TRBV5-1

CDR3aa: ASSMPRGQKRETQY
j_gene: TRBJ2-5
abundance: -
v_gene: TRBV19

CDR3aa: ASSLLGQGSGQPQH
j_gene: TRBJ1-5
abundance: -
v_gene: TRBV5-1

CDR3aa: ATLRDTSTDTQY
j_gene: TRBJ2-3
abundance: -
v_gene: TRBV5-4

CDR3aa: ASSLDAGANIQY
j_gene: TRBJ2-4
abundance: -
v_gene: TRBV5-1

CDR3aa: ASSPLAGIYNEQF
j_gene: TRBJ2-1
abundance: -
v_gene: TRBV27

CDR3aa: ASSLALAQETQY
j_gene: TRBJ2-5
abundance: few
v_gene: TRBV7-2

CDR3aa: ASGGSPSYEQY
j_gene: TRBJ2-7
abundance: -
v_gene: TRBV12-5

CDR3aa: ASSLAQGWYGYT
j_gene: TRBJ1-2
abundance: -
v_gene: TRBV7-9

CDR3aa: ASSPVSSYNEQF
j_gene: TRBJ2-1
abundance: -
v_gene: TRBV18

CDR3aa: AITDTSGRAYNEQF
j_gene: TRBJ2-1
abundance: once
v_gene: TRBV10-3

CDR3aa: ASSQGLADSGNTIY
j_gene: TRBJ1-3
abundance: -
v_gene: TRBV4-1

CDR3aa: SVAGGNQPQH
j_gene: TRBJ1-5
abundance: -
v_gene: TRBV29-1

CDR3aa: ASRTSAGTDTQY
j_gene: TRBJ2-3
abundance: -
v_gene: TRBV27